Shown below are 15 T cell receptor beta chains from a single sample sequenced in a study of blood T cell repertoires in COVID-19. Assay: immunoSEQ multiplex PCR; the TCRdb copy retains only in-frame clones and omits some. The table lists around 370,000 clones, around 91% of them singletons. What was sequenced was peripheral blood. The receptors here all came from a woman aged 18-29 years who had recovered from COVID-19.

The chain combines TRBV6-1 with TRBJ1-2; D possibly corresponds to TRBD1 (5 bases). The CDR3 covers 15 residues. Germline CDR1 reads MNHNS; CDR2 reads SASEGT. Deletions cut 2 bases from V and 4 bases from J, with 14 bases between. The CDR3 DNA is TGTGCCAGCAGTGAATGGGGGGGTACAAGCTATGGCTACACCTTC. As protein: CASSEWGGTSYGYTF.

The CDR3 is CASSIEQSSGNTIYF. In DNA form, the CDR3 reads TGTGCCAGTAGTATAGAACAGAGCTCTGGAAACACCATATATTTT. V and J are TRBV19 and TRBJ1-3; D not resolved. CDR1 LNHDA and CDR2 SQIVND come from the germline V gene (reference sequence). V dropped 0 bases and J dropped 0 bases, with 6 bases sitting between them. The CDR3 loop spans 15 amino acids.

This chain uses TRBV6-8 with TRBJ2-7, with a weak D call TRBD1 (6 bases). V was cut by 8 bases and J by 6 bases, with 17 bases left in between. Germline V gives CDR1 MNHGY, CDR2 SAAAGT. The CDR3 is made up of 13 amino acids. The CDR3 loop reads CASPKNRESEQYV. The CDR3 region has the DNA TGTGCCAGCCCAAAGAACAGGGAATCCGAGCAGTACGTC.

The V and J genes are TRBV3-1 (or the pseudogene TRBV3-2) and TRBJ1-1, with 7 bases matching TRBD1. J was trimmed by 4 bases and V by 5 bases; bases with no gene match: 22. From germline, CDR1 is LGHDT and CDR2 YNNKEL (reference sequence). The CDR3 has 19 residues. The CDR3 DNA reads TGTGCCAGCAGCAGAGGGAGGCAGGGGGTAGAGGTGTTGTTCACTGAAGCTTTCTTT. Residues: CASSRGRQGVEVLFTEAFF.

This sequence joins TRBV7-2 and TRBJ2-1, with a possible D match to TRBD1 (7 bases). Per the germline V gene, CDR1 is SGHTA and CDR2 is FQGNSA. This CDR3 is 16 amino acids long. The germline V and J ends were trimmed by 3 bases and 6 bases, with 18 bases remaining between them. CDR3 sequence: CASSFSGGLFLNEQFF. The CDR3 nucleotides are TGTGCCAGCAGCTTCTCAGGGGGACTTTTCCTCAATGAGCAGTTCTTC.

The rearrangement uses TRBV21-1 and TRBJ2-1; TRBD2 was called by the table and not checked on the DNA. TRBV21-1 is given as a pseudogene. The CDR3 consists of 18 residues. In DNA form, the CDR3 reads TGTGCCAGCAGCAAAGTGCAAGAGATAGCGGGGTACTACAATGAGCAGTTCTTC. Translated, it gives CASSKVQEIAGYYNEQFF.

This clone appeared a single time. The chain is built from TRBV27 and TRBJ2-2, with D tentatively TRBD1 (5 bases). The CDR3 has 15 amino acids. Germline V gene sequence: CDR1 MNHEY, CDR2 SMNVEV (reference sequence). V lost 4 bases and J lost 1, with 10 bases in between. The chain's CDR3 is CASSSQQVNTGELFF. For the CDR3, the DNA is TGTGCCAGCAGTTCGCAACAGGTGAACACCGGGGAGCTGTTTTTT.

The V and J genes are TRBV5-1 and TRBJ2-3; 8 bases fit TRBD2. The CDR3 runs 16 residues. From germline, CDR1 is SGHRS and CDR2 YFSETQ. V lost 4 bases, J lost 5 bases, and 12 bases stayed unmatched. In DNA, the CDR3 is TGCGCCAGCAGCCAACTAGCGGTCAGGAGGGGAGATACGCAGTATTTT. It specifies CASSQLAVRRGDTQYF.

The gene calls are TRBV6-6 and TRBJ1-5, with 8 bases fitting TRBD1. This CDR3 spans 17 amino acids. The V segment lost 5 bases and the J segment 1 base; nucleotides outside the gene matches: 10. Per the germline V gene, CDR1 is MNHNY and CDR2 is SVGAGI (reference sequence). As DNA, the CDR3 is TGTGCCAGCAGTCCCCTGACAGGGGATGGAAGCAATCAGCCCCAGCATTTT. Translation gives CASSPLTGDGSNQPQHF.

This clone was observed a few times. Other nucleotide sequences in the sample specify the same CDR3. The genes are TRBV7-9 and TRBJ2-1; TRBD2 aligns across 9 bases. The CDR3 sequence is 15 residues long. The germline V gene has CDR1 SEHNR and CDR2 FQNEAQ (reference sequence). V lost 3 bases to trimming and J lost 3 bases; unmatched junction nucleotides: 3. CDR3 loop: CASSFTSGYYNEQFF. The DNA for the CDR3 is TGTGCCAGCAGCTTTACTAGCGGGTACTACAATGAGCAGTTCTTC.

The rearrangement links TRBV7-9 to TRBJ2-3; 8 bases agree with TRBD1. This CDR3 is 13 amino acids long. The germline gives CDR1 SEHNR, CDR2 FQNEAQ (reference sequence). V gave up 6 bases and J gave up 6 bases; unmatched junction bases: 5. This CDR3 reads CASSSTGEDTQYF. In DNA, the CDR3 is TGTGCCAGCAGTTCGACAGGGGAGGATACGCAGTATTTT.

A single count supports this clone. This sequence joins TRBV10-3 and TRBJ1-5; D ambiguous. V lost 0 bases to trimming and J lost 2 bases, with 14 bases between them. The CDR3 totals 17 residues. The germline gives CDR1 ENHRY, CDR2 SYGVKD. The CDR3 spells CAISESGVGDGNQPQHF. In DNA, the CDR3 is TGTGCCATCAGTGAGTCGGGAGTCGGGGATGGCAATCAGCCCCAGCATTTT.

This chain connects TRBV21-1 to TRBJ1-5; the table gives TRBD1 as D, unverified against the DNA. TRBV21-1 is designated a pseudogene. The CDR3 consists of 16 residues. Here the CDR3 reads CARGIHRDRGNQPQHF. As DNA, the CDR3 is TGTGCCAGGGGAATACACCGGGACAGGGGTAATCAGCCCCAGCATTTT.

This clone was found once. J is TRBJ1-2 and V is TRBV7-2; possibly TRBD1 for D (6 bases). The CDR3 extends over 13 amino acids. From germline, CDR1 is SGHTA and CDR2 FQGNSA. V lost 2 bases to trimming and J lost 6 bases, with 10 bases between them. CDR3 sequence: CASSLREGDGYTF. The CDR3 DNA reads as TGTGCCAGCAGCTTAAGGGAGGGGGATGGCTACACCTTC.

The CDR3 region is CASSLTSGRGNEQFF. CDR3 in DNA: TGTGCCAGCAGCCTTACTAGCGGGAGAGGGAATGAGCAGTTCTTC. This chain links TRBV11-2 with TRBJ2-1, with 11 bases fitting TRBD2. This CDR3 contains 15 residues. The V segment lost 5 bases and the J segment 7 bases; nucleotides outside the gene matches: 7. Per the germline V gene, CDR1 is SGHAT and CDR2 is FQNNGV.